The sequence of this TCR beta chain was determined in a study of OX40 agonist ivuxolimab in advanced cancers. Germline V gene sequence: CDR1 MGHRA, CDR2 YSYEKL. J gave up 2 bases and V 1 base, and 2 bases lay outside the gene matches. The CDR3 covers 16 residues. The method was immunoSEQ multiplex PCR; TCRdb's version includes in-frame clones alone and lacks a portion of them. The sample holds tens of thousands of clones, 80% to 95% seen once. V usage is TRBV4-1 and J usage is TRBJ2-7; 13 nucleotides match TRBD2. This TCR was recovered from an adult with an advanced solid tumor such as melanoma, head and neck, liver or kidney cancer. The source was CD4+ or CD8+ T cells sorted from blood, collected in a trial of the OX40 agonist ivuxolimab. Written as DNA, the CDR3 is TGCGCCAGCAGCCAAGTTGGGACTAGCGGGACCTACGAGCAGTACTTC. The encoded protein is CASSQVGTSGTYEQYF.